The clone carrying this T cell receptor (beta chain) was counted only a few times. Its antigen is still unknown. CDR1 and CDR2 from the germline V gene are SEHNR and FQNEAQ (reference sequence). Losses at the gene ends were 5 bases for V and 2 bases for J; bases not matched to a gene: 5. The CDR3 sequence is 16 residues long. Constant-segment primers and 5'RACE yielded cDNA libraries for TCR alpha and TCR beta, each carrying sample barcodes and UMIs. A single record per CDR3 protein comes from TCRdb applying MiXCR to the 5' RACE reads. The sample yields 470,000 or so distinct CDR3 sequences, roughly 23% seen once. This entry comes from a study of T-cell memory formation after mild COVID-19. Study information: There were largely donor-specific TCR clusters.

Whole-study findings and limits: CD4+ clones that contracted lay mainly in CM and EM; CD8+ ones lay in EMRA. Clones that contracted from day 15 to 85 had balanced CD4/CD8; later expanders were CD4+ biased.

The sequence was collected from an adult woman who had mild COVID-19 (a few samples of this study predate the infection). Cell type and time point are not known. The V call is TRBV7-9, the J call TRBJ2-3, with 12 positions matching TRBD2. The sample taken for sequencing was PBMCs or a T cell subset sorted from them (not recorded which). The CDR3 DNA sequence: TGTGCCAGCAGCCACCGGACTAGCGGGGTCACAGATACGCAGTATTTT. This gives the protein CASSHRTSGVTDTQYF.